One and the same sample provided the 20 T cell receptor beta chains below, sequenced in a study of CD8+ T cells in alopecia areata. The authors extracted RNA and reverse transcribed it into cDNA as the sequencing template. Using immunoSEQ multiplex PCR, the repertoire was profiled, and TCRdb retains in-frame clones only, with some absent. The sample lists 110,000 or so clones, roughly 60% occurring once. The treatment here: oral pan-JAK inhibitor, 5-10 mg twice daily. The specimen was CD8+ T cells sorted from blood, collected at week 4, from a patient treated with tofacitinib. These receptors were obtained from a human donor with alopecia areata.

About this clone: At one end the junction does not follow the germline gene, possibly because of a read error. This chain links TRBV7-9 with TRBJ2-1; D possibly corresponds to TRBD1 (5 bases). This CDR3 comprises 12 residues. Germline assignment: CDR1 SEHNR and CDR2 FQNEAQ (reference sequence). DNA for the CDR3: TGTGCCAGCAGCTTAAATGAACAGGAGTGGGTCTTC. This gives the protein CASSLNEQEWVF.

The V call is TRBV30, the J call TRBJ2-4; no definite D call. Trimming shortened V by 1 base and J by 8 bases, and 15 bases separated the two germline ends. CDR3 length equals 14 residues. Germline lookup yields CDR1 GTSNPN and CDR2 SVGIG (reference sequence). The CDR3 bases are TGTGCCTGGAGTGAGTGGCAGTCTAGGGACATTCAGTACTTC. As protein: CAWSEWQSRDIQYF.

This chain uses TRBV29-1 with TRBJ2-6; no clear D. This CDR3 has 13 residues. Trimming stripped 2 bases from V and 0 bases from J, with 2 bases between. Germline V lookup: CDR1 SQVTM, CDR2 ANQGSEA. CDR3 in amino acids: CSVESSGANVLTF. Here the CDR3 DNA reads TGCAGCGTTGAAAGCTCTGGGGCCAACGTCCTGACTTTC.

This clone has only a few counts. The rearrangement joins TRBV29-1 to TRBJ1-2; D is possibly TRBD1 (6 bases). V lost 7 bases and J 3 bases, leaving 15 bases between the germline ends. The CDR3 spans 13 residues. CDR1 and CDR2 (germline): SQVTM, ANQGSEA. The CDR3 spells CSASHRVDYGYTF. Written as DNA, the CDR3 is TGCAGCGCATCCCACAGGGTTGACTATGGCTACACCTTC.

The chain couples TRBV9 to TRBJ2-2; maybe TRBD2 (5 bases). CDR1 and CDR2 from the germline V gene are SGDLS and YYNGEE. V gave up 0 bases and J gave up 5 bases, with 8 bases separating them. The length of the CDR3 is 14 residues. The DNA for the CDR3 is TGTGCCAGCAGCGTAGGGGAGAGTACCGGGGAGCTGTTTTTT. As protein: CASSVGESTGELFF.

The chain is built from TRBV23-1 and TRBJ2-5; D is possibly TRBD2 (6 bases). TRBV23-1 is sorted into the ORF group, with uncertain function. V shed 7 bases and J shed 4 bases, with 13 bases lying between them. CDR3 length: 13 residues. CDR3 sequence: CASNTLAVETQYF. CDR3 sequence (DNA): TGCGCCAGCAACACTTTAGCGGTAGAGACCCAGTACTTC.

This chain's CDR3 is CAWRAFSEDYGYTF. The CDR3 nucleotides read TGTGCCTGGAGGGCATTCTCGGAGGACTATGGCTACACCTTC. V is TRBV30 and J is TRBJ1-2; D unresolved. V was cut by 3 bases and J by 3 bases, with 14 bases left in between. Germline lookup yields CDR1 GTSNPN and CDR2 SVGIG (reference sequence). The CDR3 totals 14 residues.

The chain has TRBV30 and TRBJ2-1, with D perhaps TRBD2 (6 bases). Per the germline V gene, CDR1 is GTSNPN and CDR2 is SVGIG (reference sequence). V dropped 4 bases and J dropped 5 bases, with 18 bases sitting between them. The CDR3 has 15 residues. The CDR3 loop reads CAWTPIRTSHNEQFF. The DNA for the CDR3 is TGTGCCTGGACCCCGATAAGAACTAGCCACAATGAGCAGTTCTTC.

The table lists this clone with a count of one. J is TRBJ1-2 and V is TRBV30, with D possibly matching TRBD1 (5 bases). Trimming left V 5 bases short and J 1 base short, with 5 bases between. The germline CDR1 and CDR2 sequences are GTSNPN and SVGIG (reference sequence). The CDR3 extends over 11 amino acids. This CDR3 reads CAWDSNYGYTF. The CDR3, as DNA: TGTGCCTGGGACAGTAACTATGGCTACACCTTC.

This clone was counted a few times. V and J are TRBV5-1 and TRBJ2-7; D gene ambiguous. Germline CDR1 and CDR2: SGHRS and YFSETQ. V lost 0 bases and J lost 3, with 4 bases in between. CDR3 size: 12 residues. CDR3 nucleotides: TGCGCCAGCAGCTTGGAGGACTACGAGCAGTACTTC. This sequence encodes CASSLEDYEQYF.

The rearrangement uses TRBV25-1 and TRBJ2-1; D is uncertain. V was trimmed by 4 bases and J by 0 bases, leaving 7 bases between them. Per germline, CDR1 MGHDK and CDR2 SYGVNS. The CDR3 totals 14 residues. The CDR3 DNA sequence: TGTGCCAGCAGTGGGCAGGCCTCCTACAATGAGCAGTTCTTC. Translated: CASSGQASYNEQFF.

This clone was observed a handful of times. V usage is TRBV5-6 and J usage is TRBJ2-3; 9 nucleotides agree with TRBD1. This CDR3 comprises 15 residues. Germline CDR1 SGHDT, CDR2 YYEEEE. The trim removed 4 bases at V and 3 bases at J, leaving 6 bases unmatched. In nucleotides, the CDR3 is TGTGCCAGCAGCCAGGACAGGGGATGGACAGATACGCAGTATTTT. It yields the protein CASSQDRGWTDTQYF. Full variable domain (outside the CDR3, taken from reference TRBV5-6 and TRBJ2-3): DAGVTQSPTHLIKTRGQQVTLRCSPKSGHDTVSWYQQALGQGPQFIFQYYEEEERQRGNFPDRFSGHQFPNYSSELNVNALLLGDSALYLCASSQDRGWTDTQYFGPGTRLTVL.

This chain uses TRBV29-1 with TRBJ2-1; D not resolved. CDR1 is SQVTM and CDR2 is ANQGSEA in the germline V gene. There are 14 residues in the CDR3. V shed 8 bases and J shed 0 bases, with 14 bases lying between them. CDR3: CSPPDACSYNEQFF. The CDR3 DNA reads TGCAGCCCTCCGGACGCCTGCTCCTACAATGAGCAGTTCTTC.

The chain employs TRBV5-4 and TRBJ1-2; D is unresolved. Per germline, CDR1 SGHNT and CDR2 YYREEE (reference sequence). This CDR3 has 11 amino acids. V dropped 0 bases and J dropped 11 bases, with 8 bases sitting between them. The DNA for the CDR3 is TGTGCCAGCAGCTTGGGGTTTGTTTACACCTTC. It is translated as CASSLGFVYTF. Variable domain in full (rest from reference TRBV5-4 and TRBJ1-2): ETGVTQSPTHLIKTRGQQVTLRCSSQSGHNTVSWYQQALGQGPQFIFQYYREEENGRGNFPPRFSGLQFPNYSSELNVNALELDDSALYLCASSLGFVYTFGSGTRLTVV.

With respect to this clone: The sample has other DNA sequences that encode this CDR3 too. V usage is TRBV6-5 and J usage is TRBJ2-5; D is unclear. Germline V gene data show CDR1 as MNHEY and CDR2 as SVGAGI. V lost 4 bases to trimming and J lost 5 bases, with 8 bases between them. The CDR3 totals 12 residues. This CDR3 is CASSWPGETQYF. CDR3 in DNA: TGTGCCAGCAGTTGGCCCGGGGAGACCCAGTACTTC.

V and J are TRBV25-1 and TRBJ2-2; no definite D call. Trimming stripped 3 bases from V and 6 bases from J, with 14 bases between. Germline V gives CDR1 MGHDK, CDR2 SYGVNS. The CDR3 consists of 15 residues. The CDR3 loop reads CASSDGKPGAGELFF. Here the CDR3 DNA reads TGTGCCAGCAGTGATGGGAAGCCAGGCGCCGGGGAGCTGTTTTTT.

This clone was seen a handful of times. The chain joins TRBV6-1 to TRBJ2-3; TRBD2 might be the D (5 bases). CDR3 size: 16 residues. With 2 bases removed from V and 0 bases from J, the gap between germline ends came to 12 bases. Germline V gene sequence: CDR1 MNHNS, CDR2 SASEGT. The CDR3 is CASSEFPAVSTDTQYF. The CDR3 DNA sequence: TGTGCCAGCAGTGAATTCCCAGCGGTCAGCACAGATACGCAGTATTTT.

The rearrangement joins TRBV6-6 to TRBJ1-2; D not resolved. Trimming removed 2 bases at V and 2 bases at J, with 6 bases between. The germline V gene has CDR1 MNHNY and CDR2 SVGAGI (reference sequence). The CDR3 consists of 13 residues. CDR3 nucleotides: TGTGCCAGCAGTTACATCGGGAACTATGGCTACACCTTC. This gives the protein CASSYIGNYGYTF.

This clone was detected a few times. The same CDR3 is also encoded by other DNA sequences in this sample. The V and J genes are TRBV27 and TRBJ2-1; 11 bases align to TRBD2. This CDR3 region has 15 residues. In germline, CDR1 is MNHEY, CDR2 SMNVEV (reference sequence). J lost 6 bases, V lost 2 bases, and 3 bases had no gene match. The CDR3 sequence is CASSLGTSGGNEQFF. Written as DNA, the CDR3 is TGTGCCAGCAGTTTAGGCACTAGCGGGGGCAATGAGCAGTTCTTC.

This rearrangement joins TRBV5-4 to TRBJ1-1; 10 bases are shared with TRBD1. CDR1 SGHNT and CDR2 YYREEE come from the germline V gene (reference sequence). CDR3 size: 13 residues. J lost 5 bases, V lost 3 bases, and 1 base had no gene match. This chain's CDR3 is CASSWDRGTEAFF. DNA of the CDR3: TGTGCCAGCAGCTGGGACAGGGGAACTGAAGCTTTCTTT.